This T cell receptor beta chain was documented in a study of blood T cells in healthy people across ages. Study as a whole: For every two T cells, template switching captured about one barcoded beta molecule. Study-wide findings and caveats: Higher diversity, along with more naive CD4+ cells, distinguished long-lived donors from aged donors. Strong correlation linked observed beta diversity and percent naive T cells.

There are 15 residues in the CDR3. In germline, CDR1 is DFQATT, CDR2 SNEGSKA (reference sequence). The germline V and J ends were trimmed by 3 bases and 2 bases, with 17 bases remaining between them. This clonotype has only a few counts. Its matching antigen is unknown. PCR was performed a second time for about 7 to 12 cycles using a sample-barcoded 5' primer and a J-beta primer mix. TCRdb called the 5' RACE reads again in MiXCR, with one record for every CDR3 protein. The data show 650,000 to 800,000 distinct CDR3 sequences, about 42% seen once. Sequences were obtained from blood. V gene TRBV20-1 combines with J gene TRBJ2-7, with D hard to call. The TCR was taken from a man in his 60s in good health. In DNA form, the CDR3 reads TGCAGTGCTAGGTTGTCCAGGTTGGTGGCCTACGAGCAGTACTTC. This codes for CSARLSRLVAYEQYF.